Described below is a single T cell receptor beta chain sequence and its context. This specimen comes from a study of identical twins. The CDR3 totals 15 residues. The V and J ends lost 6 bases and 0 bases respectively, with 14 bases between them. Germline loops: CDR1 DFQATT, CDR2 SNEGSKA (reference sequence). TCRdb analysed the 5' RACE reads with MiXCR anew, one entry per CDR3 protein. The sample holds around 960,000 distinct CDR3 sequences, around 12% seen once. In addition, the sample was reused for a study of yellow fever vaccine responses in identical twins.

The TCR was taken from a woman aged 18 to 35 in good health. The sample taken for sequencing was PBMCs. The gene calls are TRBV20-1 and TRBJ2-2; D is tentatively TRBD1 or TRBD2 (5 bases each). CDR3 bases: TGCAGTGCCCCTCGTAGGGACGCGAACACCGGGGAGCTGTTTTTT. Protein sequence: CSAPRRDANTGELFF.